This TCR beta chain derives from a study of T cell changes during pregnancy in multiple sclerosis. The CDR3 consists of 14 residues. The junction had 4 bases not matched to a gene; V was cut back by 0 bases and J by 9 bases. Germline V CDR1 and CDR2: LGHNT, FRNRAP. Data came from immunoSEQ multiplex PCR; TCRdb stores just in-frame clones and leaves some out. Among approximately 58,000 clones listed, over 80% were seen once. The sequence was obtained from a female donor in good health, enrolled as a control in a pregnancy study. Sequences were derived from peripheral blood, sampled in the second trimester of pregnancy. This chain links TRBV12-5 with TRBJ2-3, with 9 nucleotides matching TRBD2. CDR3 nucleotide sequence: TGTGCTAGTGGTTTGGTAAATAGCGGGGGAACGCAGTATTTT. Protein: CASGLVNSGGTQYF.